This TCR beta chain was recovered during a study of shared clonotypes between healthy human individuals (dated by TCRdb to the early 2020s). With respect to the entire study: Three men and a couple of women, aged 18 to 49 years, made up the cohort. To estimate repertoire size and how much clonotype sharing occurs between individuals, the study deeply sequenced the blood TCR repertoires of about five healthy adults. To increase sequencing depth and limit assay-specific biases, different laboratories used diverse techniques to prepare libraries and sequence TCR repertoires. Leukapheresis yielded between about 0.9 and 9.5 billion PBMCs per donor. The study at large found these results: Because the study included a small number of donors, the genetic and exposure-history diversity represented was limited. Only blood was sampled, and tissue TCR repertoires likely differ from those in blood. Based on pairwise subsampling, the degree of clonotype sharing among donors was expected to be affected by sequencing depth.

TCR CDR3 regions were amplified from genomic DNA by multiplex PCR using the deep immunoSEQ assay. Genomic DNA extracted from each cell subset was distributed evenly over all wells of several immunoSEQ 96-well plates, and each plate served as one replicate. For unsorted PBMC, 300 ng of genomic DNA, equivalent to around 30,000 T cell genomes, went into each replicate PCR. Ten immunoSEQ deep assay plates were used to sequence unsorted PBMC genomic DNA. Purified libraries were measured with a Qubit 3.0 fluorometer, size-checked on a Bioanalyzer 2100, and measured again with the KAPA Library Quantification kit. Each immunoSEQ 96-well plate was sequenced on its own single-read 150-cycle Illumina NextSeq 550 flow cell. The authors processed their data as follows. Because the immunoSEQ output included only junctional sequences and no quality scores, the filtering could not be the same as the filtering used for full-length reads. Sequences were annotated with PyIR, a Python wrapper for IgBLAST v1.9, using IMGT germline references to assign V/J genes and CDR3. Reads were removed for weak V/J assignments (E-value above 1e-6), missing CDR3, stop codons, out-of-frame junctions, or ambiguous translated residues. V3J clonotypes were defined as sequences sharing the same inferred V gene, J gene, and CDR3 amino acid sequence. Percentage overlap between repertoires was calculated by dividing the number of shared unique clonotypes by the size of the smaller repertoire. Three approaches were used to assess repertoire richness: RTK rarefaction, the Chao1 estimator, and Recon v2.1 estimates of unobserved clonotypes. What TCRdb holds here is the immuneACCESS table cut down to in-frame rearrangements. Part of the clones is not present; checked against another copy, under half of the missing clones reflect an unresolved V gene, and the others are unexplained. D and trimming come from the DNA, and the V and J calls and clone size come from that table. Here the sample has over 400,000 clones; around 80% occur a single time. The top ten clones comprise 12% of the sample.

About this clone itself: There is no known antigen for this receptor. Per-base quality was not reported, and no clone a single base away is much larger than it.

The donors were healthy, HIV-negative adults with no recently reported acute infections or vaccinations. Every donor was a Caucasian adult residing in Nashville, Tennessee, USA. For unsorted samples, 70 million to 95 million PBMCs were counted, and genomic DNA was extracted using the QIAamp DNA Blood Mini kit. After blood collection by leukapheresis, PBMCs were isolated using Ficoll-Histopaque density gradient centrifugation and then cryopreserved in the vapor phase of liquid nitrogen. V is shortened by 7 bases, J by 3 bases, and the region joining them spans 13 bases. Taken from cysteine to phenylalanine, the CDR3 has 14 residues. This entry keeps only the CDR3 DNA: 42 bases, framed from base 1. The germline V gene (reference sequence) specifies LNHDA as CDR1 and SQIVND as CDR2.

The receptor was derived from a woman in her thirties or forties in good health. Some clones in this sample may be carry-over from other donors' samples. The sample was PBMCs. The sequence is built from TRBV19 and TRBJ1-5; TRBD1 is a possible D gene, resting on 6 matching bases. The CDR3 here reads CASTRTEPNQPQHF. The nucleotides read TGTGCCAGTACTCGGACAGAACCCAATCAGCCCCAGCATTTT.